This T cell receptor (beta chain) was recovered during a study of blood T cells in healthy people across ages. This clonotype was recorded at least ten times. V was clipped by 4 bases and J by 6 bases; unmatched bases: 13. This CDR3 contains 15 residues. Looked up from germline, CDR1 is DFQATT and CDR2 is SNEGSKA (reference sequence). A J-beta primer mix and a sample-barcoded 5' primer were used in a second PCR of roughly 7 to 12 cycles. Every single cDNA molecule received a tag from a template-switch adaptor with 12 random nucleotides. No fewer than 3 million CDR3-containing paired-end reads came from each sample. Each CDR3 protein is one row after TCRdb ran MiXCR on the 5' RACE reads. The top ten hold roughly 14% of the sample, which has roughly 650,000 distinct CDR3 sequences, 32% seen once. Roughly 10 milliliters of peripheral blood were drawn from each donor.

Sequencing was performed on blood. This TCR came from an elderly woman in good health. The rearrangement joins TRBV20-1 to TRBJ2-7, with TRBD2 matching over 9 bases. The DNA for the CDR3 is TGCAGTGCTATGAGGCCGACTAGCGGACCGGGCGAGCAGTACTTC. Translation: CSAMRPTSGPGEQYF.